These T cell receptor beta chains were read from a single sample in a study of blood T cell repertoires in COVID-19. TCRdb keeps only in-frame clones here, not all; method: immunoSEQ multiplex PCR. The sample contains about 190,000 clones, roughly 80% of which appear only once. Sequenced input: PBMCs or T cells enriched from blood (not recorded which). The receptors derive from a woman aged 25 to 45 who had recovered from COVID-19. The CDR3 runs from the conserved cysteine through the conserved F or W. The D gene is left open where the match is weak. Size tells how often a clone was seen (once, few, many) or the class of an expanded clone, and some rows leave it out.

TGTGCCACCAGCACAGGCAATCAGCCCCAGCATTTT | CATSTGNQPQHF | - | TRBV15 | - | TRBJ1-5
TGTGCCTGGAGTGGCGGGGCGTGGGTCTGGGCTTTCTTT | CAWSGGAWVWAFF | - | TRBV30 | - | TRBJ1-1
TGTGCCAGCAGCGTAGCAGGGGGTAAAGACACTGAAGCTTTCTTT | CASSVAGGKDTEAFF | TRBD1 | TRBV7-9 | once | TRBJ1-1
TGCGCCAGCAGTGTACAGAGGGTTAATACTGAAGCTTTCTTT | CASSVQRVNTEAFF | - | TRBV10-2 | - | TRBJ1-1
TGTGCCAGCAGCGTCGAGGAGCGGGAGGGGTATGAGCAGTTCTTC | CASSVEEREGYEQFF | TRBD2 | TRBV9 | - | TRBJ2-1
TGCGCCAGCAGCCAAGCATGGCTAGCGGGGGGGCGGGAGCAGTTCTTC | CASSQAWLAGGREQFF | TRBD2 | TRBV4-1 | - | TRBJ2-1
TGTGCCAGCTCACCAGATGGGGCCGGGACAGGGGGCCGGGCTTTCTTT | CASSPDGAGTGGRAFF | TRBD1 | TRBV18 | - | TRBJ1-1
TGTGCCAGCCACGGGGGGATCCCCAACATTCAGTACTTC | CASHGGIPNIQYF | TRBD2 | TRBV6-5 | - | TRBJ2-4
TGTGCCAGCAGCTTAGCGCCGTCAGGGCCCCTCTCTGGAAACACCATATATTTT | CASSLAPSGPLSGNTIYF | - | TRBV7-6 | - | TRBJ1-3
TGTGCCAGCAGTGTAACAAAGACCCAGTACTTC | CASSVTKTQYF | - | TRBV27 | - | TRBJ2-5
TGTGCCAGCAGTTTACAAAGCGGGGGTTCAGATACGCAGTATTTT | CASSLQSGGSDTQYF | TRBD2 | TRBV28 | - | TRBJ2-3
TGTGCCAGCAGTTTATGGAGGCAAAACACTGAAGCTTTCTTT | CASSLWRQNTEAFF | - | TRBV27 | once | TRBJ1-1
TGTGCCAGCAGTCCGGGACAGGGATATCAGCCCCAGCATTTT | CASSPGQGYQPQHF | TRBD1 | TRBV28 | - | TRBJ1-5
TGTGCCAGCAGCCAGGCTCATGGGGGGGATGAAAAACTGTTTTTT | CASSQAHGGDEKLFF | - | TRBV4-2 | - | TRBJ1-4
TGTGCCAGCAGGGGACAGGGGTTCGATGGCTACACCTTC | CASRGQGFDGYTF | TRBD1 | TRBV6-5 | few | TRBJ1-2
TGTGCCACCAGTGATCCCCGACAGGGTAGCAATCAGCCCCAGCATTTT | CATSDPRQGSNQPQHF | TRBD1 | TRBV24-1 | - | TRBJ1-5
TGTGCCTGGAGTGTACCGGGACAGGACACCGGGGAGCTGTTTTTT | CAWSVPGQDTGELFF | TRBD1 | TRBV30 | - | TRBJ2-2
TGTGCCATCAGTGCGGAGGTTTCACCCCTCCACTTT | CAISAEVSPLHF | - | TRBV10-3 | - | TRBJ1-6
TGTGCCAGTAGACTACGGGGGAGCACAGATACGCAGTATTTT | CASRLRGSTDTQYF | - | TRBV19 | - | TRBJ2-3
TGCGCCAGCAGCTCCGCCGGGGGGTATAATGAAAAACTGTTTTTT | CASSSAGGYNEKLFF | - | TRBV5-1 | - | TRBJ1-4
TGCGCCAGCAGCTTGCGGCAGGACGCGGGCTATGGCTACACCTTC | CASSLRQDAGYGYTF | - | TRBV5-1 | many | TRBJ1-2
TGTGCCAGCAGCCAGCTCCCGGTCAACACTGAAGCTTTCTTT | CASSQLPVNTEAFF | - | TRBV3-1/TRBV3-2 | - | TRBJ1-1
TGTGCCTGGAGTGTTTGCCTGGGTGATGGAGCAACTAATGAAAAACTGTTTTTT | CAWSVCLGDGATNEKLFF | - | TRBV30 | - | TRBJ1-4
TGTGCCCATTCCGGGGGGACAGGGGGCTCTGGAAACACCATATATTTT | CAHSGGTGGSGNTIYF | TRBD1 | TRBV10-3 | - | TRBJ1-3
TGTGCCAGCAGCTCGGGCAGGGAACTCTATGGCTACACCTTC | CASSSGRELYGYTF | - | TRBV5-8 | few | TRBJ1-2
TGTGCCAGCAGTGGGACAGATTTGAATCAGCCCCAGCATTTT | CASSGTDLNQPQHF | - | TRBV2 | few | TRBJ1-5
TGTGCCAGCAGCTCCCGGTTCACAGATACGCAGTATTTT | CASSSRFTDTQYF | - | TRBV5-6 | - | TRBJ2-3
TGCGCCAGCAGCTTGGTGGGACAGGGGTTTGGCTACACCTTC | CASSLVGQGFGYTF | TRBD1 | TRBV5-1 | - | TRBJ1-2
TGTGCCAGCAGCCCCCCGAAAGGAGTCGCTTTCTTT | CASSPPKGVAFF | - | TRBV11-3 | - | TRBJ1-1
TGTGCCAGCAGCTTCCGACTAGCGGGGGACGGAGATACGCAGTATTTT | CASSFRLAGDGDTQYF | TRBD2 | TRBV2 | - | TRBJ2-3
TGTGCCAGCAGCTTAGCTGGCAGTAGCAATCAGCCCCAGCATTTT | CASSLAGSSNQPQHF | - | TRBV7-2 | - | TRBJ1-5
TGTGCCAGCCGGACTCAGGGGTTGTACAATCAGCCCCAGCATTTT | CASRTQGLYNQPQHF | - | TRBV19 | - | TRBJ1-5
TGTGCCAGCAGTGAACTCGGGGGATATGGCTACACCTTC | CASSELGGYGYTF | - | TRBV27 | - | TRBJ1-2
TGTGCCAGCTCACTAGATCAGGGAAACACCGGGGAGCTGTTTTTT | CASSLDQGNTGELFF | - | TRBV18 | - | TRBJ2-2
TGTGCCTGGAGTAGAACAGGGGGGACAGATACGCAGTATTTT | CAWSRTGGTDTQYF | TRBD1 | TRBV30 | - | TRBJ2-3
TGCGCCAGCAGCCAAGTCGGGCTAGCGGGAGGGCCAAGCTCCTACAATGAGCAGTTCTTC | CASSQVGLAGGPSSYNEQFF | TRBD2 | TRBV4-1 | - | TRBJ2-1
TGTGCCAGCATGGGGGGAAGCTCCTATAATTCACCCCTCCACTTT | CASMGGSSYNSPLHF | - | TRBV2 | - | TRBJ1-6
TGCAGTGGGAGGGGCCACAATGAGCAGTTCTTC | CSGRGHNEQFF | - | TRBV20-1 | - | TRBJ2-1
TGTGCCAGTAGAGGGGACAGCCTCTATAATTCACCCCTCCACTTT | CASRGDSLYNSPLHF | TRBD1 | TRBV19 | - | TRBJ1-6
TGTGCCAGCAGCTTTAGACAGGGAACCTACAATGAGCAGTTCTTC | CASSFRQGTYNEQFF | TRBD1 | TRBV11-3 | - | TRBJ2-1
TGTGCCAGCAGCTTAACGCGGGGGAACACTGAAGCTTTCTTT | CASSLTRGNTEAFF | - | TRBV7-3 | - | TRBJ1-1
TGCGCCAGCAGCCAGAGGGTAGCTAATGAGCAGTTCTTC | CASSQRVANEQFF | - | TRBV4-1 | - | TRBJ2-1
TGTGCCAGCAGGTTCCTGGAGACCCAGTACTTC | CASRFLETQYF | - | TRBV12-3/TRBV12-4 | - | TRBJ2-5
TGTGCCAGCAGCTTGGTAGCGGGGGGCACCGGGGAGCTGTTTTTT | CASSLVAGGTGELFF | TRBD2 | TRBV5-6 | - | TRBJ2-2
TGTGCCTGGAGTAGCACCCGAACGACAGGAAATTCACCCCTCCACTTT | CAWSSTRTTGNSPLHF | - | TRBV30 | - | TRBJ1-6
TGTGCCAGCAGCGTAGCCTCTTGGAGTAGTGGCTACACCTTC | CASSVASWSSGYTF | - | TRBV9 | - | TRBJ1-2
TGTGCCAGCAGTTTAAGGATGGGCGGGAGGGGGCTGGAGACCCAGTACTTC | CASSLRMGGRGLETQYF | TRBD2 | TRBV27 | - | TRBJ2-5
TGTGCCAGCAGTCTTTGGGAAGGGCAGGGTACCGGGGAGCTGTTTTTT | CASSLWEGQGTGELFF | - | TRBV27 | few | TRBJ2-2
TGTGCCAGCAGTTACTCCAGGACCTACGAGCAGTACTTC | CASSYSRTYEQYF | - | TRBV6-5 | - | TRBJ2-7
TGTGCCAGCAGCCAGTCGGGGGACTCCAATGAGCAGTTCTTC | CASSQSGDSNEQFF | - | TRBV3-1/TRBV3-2 | - | TRBJ2-1
TGTGCCAGCAGCCTACTAGCGGGGGGCCAAGAGACCCAGTACTTC | CASSLLAGGQETQYF | TRBD2 | TRBV28 | - | TRBJ2-5
TGTGCCAGCAGAGCCCGGACAGGGATGACCGAAGCTTTCTTT | CASRARTGMTEAFF | TRBD1 | TRBV6-5 | - | TRBJ1-1
TGTGCCAGCAGCTCCACCGGGATCGACAGGGCTCTAGGGGAGCTGTTTTTT | CASSSTGIDRALGELFF | TRBD1 | TRBV28 | - | TRBJ2-2
TGTGCCAGCAGTTACCGGGACACCGGGGAGCTGTTTTTT | CASSYRDTGELFF | - | TRBV6-5 | - | TRBJ2-2
TGTGCCAGCAGTCCGACAGGGCGGAGCACTGAAGCTTTCTTT | CASSPTGRSTEAFF | TRBD1 | TRBV6-5 | - | TRBJ1-1
TGTGCCAGCAGCTTGGACCAGGGTTGGGAGCAGTACTTC | CASSLDQGWEQYF | - | TRBV5-5 | - | TRBJ2-7
TGTGCCAGCAGTGGAAGCGGGGGGCCAGCATCTGGGGCCAACGTCCTGACTTTC | CASSGSGGPASGANVLTF | TRBD2 | TRBV6-1 | - | TRBJ2-6